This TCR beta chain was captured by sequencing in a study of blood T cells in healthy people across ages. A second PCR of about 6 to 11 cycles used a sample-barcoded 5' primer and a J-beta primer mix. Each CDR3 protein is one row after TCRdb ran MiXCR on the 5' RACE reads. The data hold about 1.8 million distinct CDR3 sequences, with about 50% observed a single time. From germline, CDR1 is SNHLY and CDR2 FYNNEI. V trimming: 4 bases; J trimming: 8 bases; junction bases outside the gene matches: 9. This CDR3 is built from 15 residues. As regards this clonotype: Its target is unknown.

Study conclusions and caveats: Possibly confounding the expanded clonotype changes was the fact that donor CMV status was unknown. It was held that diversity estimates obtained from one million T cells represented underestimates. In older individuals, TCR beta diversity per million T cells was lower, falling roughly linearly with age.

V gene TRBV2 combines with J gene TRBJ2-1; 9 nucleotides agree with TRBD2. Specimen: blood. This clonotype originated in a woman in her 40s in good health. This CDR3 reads CASSAGTSRRDEQFF. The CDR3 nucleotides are TGTGCCAGCAGTGCCGGGACTAGCAGGAGAGATGAGCAGTTCTTC.